The sequence of this TCR beta chain was determined in a study of T cells in localized non-small cell lung cancer (dated by TCRdb to 2019 to 2021). Study-level background: T cell repertoires of about 230 early-stage NSCLC patients were analyzed, with tumors being compared against uninvolved tumor-adjacent lungs. The cohort consisted of around 250 treatment-naive NSCLC patients whose localized lung tumors had been resected. NSCLC patients had a mean age of roughly 69 years, and 129 were male and 107 female.

This clone was counted only a few times. The antigen this receptor binds is unknown. The input lacks base qualities; no much larger clone sits a single base away. The paper as a whole reports these results and caveats: A median of approximately 57 of the top 100 tumor clones were detected in paired uninvolved adjacent lung, and 28 of these tumor clones were also found among the top 100 clones of the paired uninvolved adjacent lung. Multi-region tumor sequencing was not performed, so intratumor heterogeneity could not be excluded. Uninvolved tumor-adjacent lung showed the highest T cell clonality, higher than tumor, which suggests more focused antigenic responses in the uninvolved tumor-adjacent lung. Higher blood T cell density associated with longer overall survival, while higher adjacent-lung clonality associated with shorter survival. Because the study design was exploratory, TCR variables were selected using unadjusted p-values without false-discovery rate correction.

Counted from cysteine to phenylalanine, this CDR3 has 14 amino acids. Only the CDR3 DNA stays, 42 bases, in frame from base 1. Taken from the germline V gene, the CDR1 and CDR2 loops are SGHNT and YENEEA. V drops 3 bases and J drops 3 bases, leaving 10 bases in between. The immunoSEQ Assay was used to sequence TCR beta CDR3 regions from DNA. Concerning the study's data processing: To compute T cell density, TCR beta template counts were normalized to usable DNA, which was estimated by amplifying housekeeping genes. Richness was estimated using the preseqR package, with extrapolation to 400,000 templates for PBMC samples and to 120,000 templates for tissue samples. Clonality was taken to be one minus Pielou's evenness. To identify tissue-enriched TCRs, differential abundance testing was run on productive amino-acid clonotypes with a minimum total count of 5 and an alpha of 0.1. The Jaccard Index and the Morisita Overlap Index were used to quantify repertoire overlap between compartments. GLIPH grouped TCR beta CDR3s together with public tetramer-defined viral CDR3s, and a viral motif had to include at least three viral sequences and also show V-gene enrichment. TCRdb holds this immuneACCESS table with in-frame rearrangements only. Some clones are missing; in checked studies, unresolved V genes explain under half, and the rest has no known cause. V, J and clone size were drawn from that table, and D and trimming were deduced from the DNA. A total of 9,700 or so clones appear in this sample, around 42% of them only once. The leading ten clones occupy about 3.8% of the sample.

The sample was lymph node tissue, taken before any cancer treatment. The sequence joins TRBV11-3 to TRBJ2-3, with TRBD1 tentatively as D gene (6 bases match). The sequence derives from a woman aged 35 to 70 with stage I lung adenocarcinoma. The CDR3 reads CASSLGQGTDTQYF. The sequenced DNA: TGTGCCAGCAGCTTGGGGCAGGGGACAGATACGCAGTATTTT.